The rows below give T cell receptor beta chains drawn from one sample of a study of human T cells and chemical hapten exposure. Each CDR3 protein is one row after TCRdb ran MiXCR on the RACE reads. The sample comprises fewer than 130,000 distinct CDR3 sequences, roughly 9.6% of which are singletons, and under 4.5% rests with the top ten. The sequencing here drew on whole blood, taken in connection with sensitization to the hapten diphenylcyclopropenone (DPC). The receptors stem from a woman aged 35 to 49 with alopecia areata. Some clones in this sample may be carry-over from other donors' samples. CDR3s include the opening cysteine and the closing phenylalanine or tryptophan. D genes are given only for firm matches. Clone size is stated in some rows and not others, as once, few, many or a class when expanded.

D,size,V,length,J,CDR3,DNA
TRBD1,many,TRBV18,15,TRBJ2-7,CASSPGQGMTYEQYF,TGTGCCAGCTCACCGGGACAGGGGATGACCTACGAGCAGTACTTC
NA,many,TRBV4-3,14,TRBJ2-3,CASSQEGAADTQYF,TGCGCCAGCAGCCAAGAGGGAGCGGCGGATACGCAGTATTTT
NA,few,TRBV3-1,16,TRBJ2-7,CASSQENSREAYEQYF,TGTGCCAGCAGCCAAGAGAATAGCAGGGAGGCCTACGAGCAGTACTTC
TRBD2,few,TRBV2,14,TRBJ2-1,CATQGLPLSNEQFF,TGTGCCACCCAGGGACTACCTCTCTCCAATGAGCAGTTCTTC
NA,many,TRBV30,17,TRBJ2-7,CAWNNGWSDSKVYEQYF,TGTGCCTGGAACAACGGGTGGTCGGACAGCAAAGTCTACGAGCAGTACTTC
NA,many,TRBV11-2,12,TRBJ2-7,CASSLSGYEQYF,TGTGCCAGCAGCTTATCCGGTTACGAGCAGTACTTC
TRBD1,once,TRBV7-2,14,TRBJ2-2,CASSSGQITGELFF,TGTGCCAGCAGCTCGGGACAGATCACCGGGGAGCTGTTTTTT
NA,many,TRBV28,14,TRBJ1-2,CASSPTLGIYGYTF,TGTGCCAGCAGCCCTACCCTAGGGATCTATGGCTACACCTTC
NA,few,TRBV20-1,12,TRBJ2-5,CSAGVIEETQYF,TGCAGTGCAGGGGTGATAGAAGAGACCCAGTACTTC
NA,many,TRBV5-5,15,TRBJ1-1,CASSSGLWSNTEAFF,TGTGCCAGCAGCTCGGGACTTTGGTCGAACACTGAAGCTTTCTTT
NA,many,TRBV7-2,13,TRBJ2-7,CASSLLQGGEQYF,TGTGCCAGCAGCTTATTACAGGGAGGCGAGCAGTACTTC
NA,many,TRBV11-2,15,TRBJ1-1,CASSLGARPGTEVFF,TGTGCCAGCAGCTTGGGGGCCCGCCCGGGGACTGAAGTTTTCTTT
NA,many,TRBV12-3/TRBV12-4,15,TRBJ1-3,CASSYNPGLGNTIYF,TGTGCCAGCAGTTACAATCCGGGGCTGGGAAACACCATATATTTT
TRBD2,few,TRBV29-1,17,TRBJ2-1,CSGQGASSGTSGAEQFF,TGCAGCGGACAGGGGGCAAGCTCCGGGACTAGCGGGGCCGAGCAGTTCTTC
NA,many,TRBV12-5,11,TRBJ2-7,CASGHGYEQYF,TGTGCTAGTGGCCACGGGTACGAGCAGTACTTC
TRBD2,many,TRBV7-9,13,TRBJ2-1,CASRGGRYNEQFF,TGTGCCAGCCGGGGGGGGCGGTACAATGAGCAGTTCTTC
NA,NA,TRBV4-1,17,TRBJ1-3,CASSQGLSRGTGNTIYF,TGCGCCAGCAGCCAAGGCCTGAGTCGTGGGACTGGAAACACCATATATTTT
NA,few,TRBV5-6,12,TRBJ2-4,CASSLSGNIQYF,TGTGCCAGCAGCTTGAGTGGCAACATTCAGTACTTC
TRBD1,NA,TRBV29-1,14,TRBJ1-4,CSVEGSGGAEKLFF,TGCAGCGTTGAAGGGTCAGGGGGGGCTGAAAAACTGTTTTTT
TRBD1,NA,TRBV20-1,15,TRBJ2-7,CSARDLGQVKYEQYF,TGCAGTGCTAGAGATTTGGGACAGGTAAAGTACGAGCAGTACTTC
NA,NA,TRBV29-1,14,TRBJ2-3,CSVPMGTSTGTQYF,TGCAGCGTCCCCATGGGGACCTCGACTGGTACGCAGTATTTT
TRBD1,few,TRBV28,17,TRBJ1-4,CASSQPRRQGEREKLFF,TGTGCCAGCAGCCAACCCCGCCGCCAGGGGGAAAGAGAAAAACTGTTTTTT
NA,NA,TRBV9,15,TRBJ2-1,CASSGGWGLDNEQFF,TGTGCCAGCAGCGGCGGTTGGGGGCTGGACAATGAGCAGTTCTTC
NA,many,TRBV25-1,11,TRBJ2-1,CASSKNNEQFF,TGTGCCAGCAGTAAAAACAATGAGCAGTTCTTC
NA,few,TRBV29-1,13,TRBJ2-2,CSVGDGGTGELFF,TGCAGCGTTGGGGATGGAGGCACCGGGGAGCTGTTTTTT
NA,NA,TRBV5-5,15,TRBJ2-1,CASSLGDTSYNEQFF,TGTGCCAGCAGCTTGGGGGACACCTCCTACAATGAGCAGTTCTTC
TRBD2,few,TRBV4-2,14,TRBJ2-7,CASSQGWEGLEQYF,TGTGCCAGCAGCCAAGGCTGGGAGGGGCTCGAGCAGTACTTC
TRBD1,few,TRBV7-9,15,TRBJ1-1,CASSKDRERDAEAFF,TGTGCCAGCAGCAAAGACAGGGAAAGGGACGCTGAAGCTTTCTTT
NA,NA,TRBV4-3,17,TRBJ2-4,CASSQDPAGGTKNIQYF,TGCGCCAGCAGCCAAGATCCCGCAGGGGGGACCAAAAACATTCAGTACTTC
NA,many,TRBV20-1,12,TRBJ2-7,CSAPEGPYEQYF,TGCAGTGCTCCGGAGGGCCCCTACGAGCAGTACTTC
NA,few,TRBV12-3/TRBV12-4,14,TRBJ2-3,CASSTGTTTDTQYF,TGTGCCAGCAGTACAGGGACCACCACAGATACGCAGTATTTT
TRBD2,NA,TRBV11-2,15,TRBJ2-5,CASGEPAGGPETQYF,TGTGCCAGCGGGGAGCCAGCGGGGGGGCCAGAGACCCAGTACTTC
NA,few,TRBV7-9,14,TRBJ2-2,CASSIGTTPGELFF,TGTGCCAGCAGCATCGGGACCACGCCAGGGGAGCTGTTTTTT
NA,many,TRBV3-1,16,TRBJ2-5,CASSQNDGAYQETQYF,TGTGCCAGCAGCCAAAACGACGGGGCGTACCAAGAGACCCAGTACTTC
NA,many,TRBV27,14,TRBJ1-1,CASGYGPRLYEAFF,TGTGCCAGCGGATACGGGCCGCGGTTGTATGAAGCTTTCTTT
NA,many,TRBV3-1,14,TRBJ1-1,CASSQDAGALAAFF,TGTGCCAGCAGCCAAGATGCAGGGGCGCTTGCAGCTTTCTTT
NA,NA,TRBV6-6,15,TRBJ1-3,CASSYSTLSGNTIYF,TGTGCCAGCAGTTACTCGACGCTCTCTGGAAACACCATATATTTT
TRBD2,many,TRBV6-2/TRBV6-3,16,TRBJ2-5,CASSYSAGEIQETQYF,TGTGCCAGCAGTTACTCGGCGGGGGAGATCCAAGAGACCCAGTACTTC
TRBD2,few,TRBV7-2,19,TRBJ2-3,CASSRPSTSGRVAGDTQYF,TGTGCCAGCAGCCGCCCCTCCACTAGCGGGAGGGTTGCAGGTGATACGCAGTATTTT
NA,NA,TRBV6-5,16,TRBJ2-2,CASSYSGAVNTGELFF,TGTGCCAGCAGTTACTCGGGGGCGGTGAACACCGGGGAGCTGTTTTTT
NA,NA,TRBV11-3,17,TRBJ2-4,CASSLGGQPGGKNIQYF,TGTGCCAGCAGCTTAGGAGGTCAGCCAGGAGGCAAAAACATTCAGTACTTC
NA,few,TRBV24-1,15,TRBJ2-1,CATSDWGRFYNEQFF,TGTGCCACCAGTGACTGGGGGCGGTTCTACAATGAGCAGTTCTTC
TRBD2,few,TRBV7-2,17,TRBJ2-7,CASSWTSGGSLSYEQYF,TGTGCCAGCAGCTGGACGAGCGGGGGGTCACTCTCCTACGAGCAGTACTTC
NA,NA,TRBV12-3/TRBV12-4,13,TRBJ2-1,CASSALRDNEQFF,TGTGCCAGCAGCGCTCTAAGAGACAATGAGCAGTTCTTC
NA,few,TRBV7-6,15,TRBJ2-3,CASSLVEHRTDTQYF,TGTGCCAGCAGCTTAGTAGAACACCGCACAGATACGCAGTATTTT
NA,NA,TRBV7-2,15,TRBJ2-7,CASSYPSAGSYEQYF,TGTGCCAGCAGCTACCCGTCGGCAGGGAGCTACGAGCAGTACTTC
TRBD2,NA,TRBV7-3,15,TRBJ2-1,CASSPIAGGYNEQFF,TGTGCCAGCAGCCCCATAGCGGGGGGGTACAATGAGCAGTTCTTC
NA,many,TRBV12-3/TRBV12-4,13,TRBJ1-1,CASTARVGTEAFF,TGTGCCAGCACCGCCAGGGTAGGCACTGAAGCTTTCTTT
NA,many,TRBV10-2,13,TRBJ1-5,CASTRDSNQPQHF,TGCGCCAGCACCAGGGACAGCAATCAGCCCCAGCATTTT
NA,many,TRBV7-2,14,TRBJ2-1,CASSQSGGNNEQFF,TGTGCCAGCAGCCAAAGCGGCGGAAACAATGAGCAGTTCTTC
NA,many,TRBV6-1,13,TRBJ1-1,CASSELEGTEAFF,TGTGCCAGCAGTGAACTGGAGGGCACTGAAGCTTTCTTT